This TCR beta chain was captured by sequencing in a study of Japanese encephalitis immunity and Zika vaccine responses (TCRdb year 2021). Turning to the overall study: Each included participant got alum-adjuvanted ZPIV three times, at weeks 0, 4 and 28, with every dose being 5.0 ug. Approximately eleven participants were given two doses of JEV vaccine (IXIARO) 28 days apart, two to three months before the first ZPIV dose. Eleven to twelve participants received one dose of YFV vaccine (YF-VAX) before ZPIV, and fewer than ten participants were flavivirus-naive. For TCR sequencing, roughly six representative participants were selected from each pre-vaccination group, and samples were taken at week 0 (after pre-vaccination, before ZPIV) and at week 52. In addition, the TCR repertoires of a few flavivirus-naive individuals were analyzed at weeks 2, 6 and 52 after ZPIV vaccination began. For stimulation, either ZIKV structural-protein peptide pools divided into flavivirus-conserved and non-conserved sets were used, or JEV or YFV peptides matching the pre-vaccination. The ZIKV peptides, 15-mers that overlapped by 11 residues, were chosen for containing NetMHCpan/NetMHCII-predicted epitopes with affinity below 50 nM. The study tested whether prior Japanese encephalitis virus (JEV) or yellow fever virus (YFV) vaccination shaped CD4 T cell responses to the Zika vaccine.

PBMCs were labeled with CellTrace CFSE and cultured for approximately 6 days in RPMI with approximately 7.7% human serum plus peptide pools at around 0.9 ug/mL each. On a BD FACSAria, proliferating CD4 T cells were sorted without fixation as live CD56-CD19-CD16-CD3+CD4+ CFSE-low cells. The enrolled adults were healthy, and microneutralization screening showed them to be seronegative for ZIKV, JEV, YFV, DENV and WNV. Samples were obtained from a phase 1, double-blinded, randomized, placebo-controlled trial of an alum-adjuvanted Zika purified-inactivated virus (ZPIV) vaccine. Peripheral blood mononuclear cells were isolated by standard procedure and stored frozen in liquid nitrogen until use. This clonotype is termed medium-sized (0.01 to 0.1%). No much larger clonotype is one base removed from it; base qualities were not supplied. Looking up the germline V gene (reference sequence) yields CDR1 MNHEY and CDR2 SMNVEV. From cysteine to phenylalanine, the CDR3 is 15 amino acids long. Of the read, only the CDR3 DNA is kept; its 45 bases are in frame from base 1. Trimmed from V: 6 bases; trimmed from J: 3 bases; junction bases lacking a gene match: 4.

General conclusions and limits of the study: CD8 T cell responses of very low magnitude were detected against ZIKV peptide pools and were observed in only a few individuals. Rather than the whole vaccinated cohort, the analysis covered just a subset of trial participants, namely those who received three doses and had adequate samples. Because there were not enough samples, the peptide pools could not be deconvoluted, which meant the specific peptides behind the cross-reactive responses went unidentified. Samples clustered by participant with no similarity between individuals, suggesting no public TCRs were detected. In JEV-pre-vaccinated donors, the repertoire richness of CD4 T cells responding to conserved ZIKV epitopes decreased significantly after ZPIV. JEV-pre-vaccinated donors showed higher repertoire similarity across time-points and stimulations than YFV-pre-vaccinated donors, indicating more clonotypes common to ZIKV and JEV stimulation.

The protocol used for the library was 5' RACE. TCRbeta libraries were pooled in proportion to their sorted cell numbers before sequencing. Total RNA from sorted cells was extracted with RNAzol RT, and cDNA was made with an oligo(dT) primer and a template-switching oligo. The TCRbeta V-CDR3-J region was amplified by PCR between a SMARTer oligo primer and a TCRbeta constant-region primer using Kapa HiFi. A second PCR added Illumina adaptors and sample-specific index barcodes, with HighPrep bead cleanup and Bioanalyzer confirmation of a roughly 650 bp band. The libraries were sequenced on an Illumina MiSeq using 2x151 bp paired-end reads. On the authors' methods: Reads were demultiplexed with an in-house Java program, and MiXCR assigned TCRbeta annotations and counted clonotypes. To assess repertoire overlap, Morisita-Horn indices from the R package vegan were used, along with UPGMA clustering and Circos plots of recurring clonotypes. Shannon diversity and richness were normalized to the maximum possible value based on input cell numbers, so that values between 0 and 1 were obtained. CDR3beta sequences were aligned with MUSCLE, distances were computed with SeqinR, and multidimensional scaling was plotted in R. In-frame beta chains were kept once TCRdb had trimmed the public reads at Q25 with fastp and called clones with MiXCR. Here each entry gathers all rows of one CDR3 protein and keeps the most common genes and DNA. In this record, the V and J calls reflect TCRdb's handling and not the investigators' own analysis. The sample table holds approximately 400 distinct CDR3 sequences, of which roughly 2.3% were seen once. Around a third of the sample is held by the ten biggest clonotypes.

This receptor was obtained from an adult man who received an inactivated Zika virus vaccine. The sequence is built from TRBV27 and TRBJ2-3, with TRBD2 matching 12 junction bases. The specimen comprised antigen-activated CD4+ T cells from blood, cultured, sampled during a Zika inactivated vaccine study. The CDR3 region has the sequence CASRKTSGGTDTQYF. The bases are TGTGCCAGCAGAAAGACTAGCGGGGGTACAGATACGCAGTATTTT.